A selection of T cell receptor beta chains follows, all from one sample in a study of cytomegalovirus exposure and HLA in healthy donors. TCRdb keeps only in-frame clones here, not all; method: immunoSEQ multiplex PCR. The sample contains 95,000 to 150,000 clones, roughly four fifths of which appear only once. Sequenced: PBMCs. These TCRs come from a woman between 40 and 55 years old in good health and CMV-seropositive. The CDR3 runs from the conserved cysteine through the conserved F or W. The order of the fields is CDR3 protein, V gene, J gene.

CDR3 protein: CASSGRDSIQETQYF
V gene: TRBV6-1
J gene: TRBJ2-5

CDR3 protein: CASRNSASYEQYF
V gene: TRBV5-1
J gene: TRBJ2-7

CDR3 protein: CASSFGVNEKLFF
V gene: TRBV11-2
J gene: TRBJ1-4

CDR3 protein: CASGPGLAGGEQYF
V gene: TRBV6-6
J gene: TRBJ2-7

CDR3 protein: CASSDRGGSYNEQFF
V gene: TRBV6-4
J gene: TRBJ2-1

CDR3 protein: CASSPTRTLVEKLFF
V gene: TRBV5-5
J gene: TRBJ1-4

CDR3 protein: CASFGSSGELFF
V gene: TRBV19
J gene: TRBJ2-2

CDR3 protein: CASSPGGAYEQYF
V gene: TRBV7-8
J gene: TRBJ2-7

CDR3 protein: CAWSLGQGEQYF
V gene: TRBV30
J gene: TRBJ2-7

CDR3 protein: CASSLGKGTSDRYEQYF
V gene: TRBV13
J gene: TRBJ2-7

CDR3 protein: CASSLAGTGYVVNTEAFF
V gene: TRBV27
J gene: TRBJ1-1

CDR3 protein: CASRGAGANVLTF
V gene: TRBV10-3
J gene: TRBJ2-6

CDR3 protein: CASSSGQADNQPQHF
V gene: TRBV5-8
J gene: TRBJ1-5

CDR3 protein: CAWRYPGSNMNTEAFF
V gene: TRBV30
J gene: TRBJ1-1

CDR3 protein: CASSRDTYNSPLHF
V gene: TRBV4-1
J gene: TRBJ1-6

CDR3 protein: CASSAQNTEAFF
V gene: TRBV18
J gene: TRBJ1-1

CDR3 protein: CASSIIPSRDTQYF
V gene: TRBV9
J gene: TRBJ2-3

CDR3 protein: CASSLVLAGYEQYF
V gene: TRBV5-6
J gene: TRBJ2-7

CDR3 protein: CASSLSDTEAFF
V gene: TRBV5-4
J gene: TRBJ1-1

CDR3 protein: CASSQDWAGLYGYTF
V gene: TRBV4-3
J gene: TRBJ1-2

CDR3 protein: CSDTEETQYF
V gene: TRBV29-1
J gene: TRBJ2-5

CDR3 protein: CASSLRTGDNQPQHF
V gene: TRBV28
J gene: TRBJ1-5

CDR3 protein: CASSLTDTQYF
V gene: TRBV2
J gene: TRBJ2-3

CDR3 protein: CAISDGTVIYEQYF
V gene: TRBV10-3
J gene: -

CDR3 protein: CASSDGLGYTF
V gene: TRBV25-1
J gene: TRBJ1-2

CDR3 protein: CASSYSAEGAYEQYF
V gene: TRBV6-5
J gene: TRBJ2-7

CDR3 protein: CASSGQGLGETQYF
V gene: TRBV21-1
J gene: TRBJ2-5

CDR3 protein: CASSQAVRGQPQHF
V gene: TRBV4-1
J gene: TRBJ1-5

CDR3 protein: CASSERSGRVYEQYF
V gene: TRBV2
J gene: TRBJ2-7

CDR3 protein: CASSLKAGTAAADTQYF
V gene: TRBV5-1
J gene: TRBJ2-3

CDR3 protein: CASSVQGSPNEQYF
V gene: TRBV9
J gene: TRBJ2-7

CDR3 protein: CASSFGGRCGYTF
V gene: TRBV27
J gene: TRBJ1-2

CDR3 protein: CASSHPTSGRAYEQYF
V gene: TRBV7-9
J gene: TRBJ2-7

CDR3 protein: CASSPGQGASNEQFF
V gene: TRBV7-9
J gene: TRBJ2-1

CDR3 protein: CASSQEGNRGSRKLFF
V gene: TRBV4-2
J gene: TRBJ1-4

CDR3 protein: CASSPERISYNEQFF
V gene: TRBV14
J gene: TRBJ2-1

CDR3 protein: CASSNSGGLYNEQFF
V gene: TRBV7-9
J gene: TRBJ2-1

CDR3 protein: CATSSRTSGTNEQYF
V gene: TRBV15
J gene: TRBJ2-7

CDR3 protein: CASSPGRDRDEKLFF
V gene: TRBV7-9
J gene: TRBJ1-4

CDR3 protein: CASSLRDMDSGNTIYF
V gene: TRBV6-6
J gene: TRBJ1-3

CDR3 protein: CASSTEGLTYAYNEQFF
V gene: TRBV5-5
J gene: TRBJ2-1

CDR3 protein: CASSLQQGNQPQHF
V gene: TRBV5-6
J gene: TRBJ1-5

CDR3 protein: CASSLMASGMSSDTQYF
V gene: TRBV5-1
J gene: TRBJ2-3

CDR3 protein: CASTNHGSSGDEQYF
V gene: TRBV25-1
J gene: TRBJ2-7

CDR3 protein: CASSLEGAWNTEAFF
V gene: TRBV5-1
J gene: TRBJ1-1

CDR3 protein: CASSGDWTSHNEQFF
V gene: TRBV6-1
J gene: TRBJ2-1

CDR3 protein: CASSLTSGSVYEQYF
V gene: TRBV5-5
J gene: TRBJ2-7

CDR3 protein: CAISVTGTGELFF
V gene: TRBV10-3
J gene: TRBJ2-2

CDR3 protein: CATAREQGSYEQYF
V gene: TRBV6-1
J gene: TRBJ2-7

CDR3 protein: CASSRRGGLAGQEQYF
V gene: TRBV7-9
J gene: TRBJ2-7

CDR3 protein: CASSPSQTTSTDTQYF
V gene: TRBV7-9
J gene: TRBJ2-3

CDR3 protein: CASSQETGGSGANVLTF
V gene: TRBV4-3
J gene: TRBJ2-6

CDR3 protein: CSVGAGSTDTQYF
V gene: TRBV29-1
J gene: TRBJ2-3

CDR3 protein: CAWSAPGLADSSYEQYF
V gene: TRBV30
J gene: TRBJ2-7

CDR3 protein: CASSPGVRDFGTEAFF
V gene: TRBV18
J gene: TRBJ1-1

CDR3 protein: CASSLRPGDEQYF
V gene: TRBV7-9
J gene: TRBJ2-7

CDR3 protein: CASSLGSGASTDTQYF
V gene: TRBV7-6
J gene: TRBJ2-3

CDR3 protein: CASSLDGQRINEQFF
V gene: TRBV7-2
J gene: TRBJ2-1

CDR3 protein: CASSQQDGLFNQPQHF
V gene: TRBV4-2
J gene: TRBJ1-5